The rows below give T cell receptor beta chains drawn from one sample of a study of blood T cell repertoires in COVID-19. Sequencing was performed with immunoSEQ multiplex PCR; in TCRdb, only in-frame clones are kept and a portion is missing. The sample includes hundreds of thousands of clones, roughly 87% of them seen just once. The sample taken for sequencing was PBMCs or T cells enriched from blood (not recorded which). These receptors were obtained from a woman in her thirties who had recovered from COVID-19. CDR3s include the opening cysteine and the closing phenylalanine or tryptophan. A D gene is named only where the DNA matches it firmly. Some rows have no size entry. The others give once, few or many, or a class for an expanded clone.

cdr3_nt,cdr3_aa,clone_size,j_call,d_call,v_call
TGTGCCAGCCTGGACAGAAACTCCTACGAGCAGTACTTC,CASLDRNSYEQYF,.,TRBJ2-7,.,TRBV12-3/TRBV12-4
TGTGCCGGGCTTTCCTACAATGAGCAGTTCTTC,CAGLSYNEQFF,.,TRBJ2-1,.,TRBV5-8
TGTGCCAGCAGTTCACGAACAGGGTTGAACACTGAAGCTTTCTTT,CASSSRTGLNTEAFF,.,TRBJ1-1,.,TRBV28
TGTGCCAGCAGCTCCAGGACTAGCGGGTTCTACGAGCAGTACTTC,CASSSRTSGFYEQYF,.,TRBJ2-7,TRBD2,TRBV7-2
TGTGCCAGAAGCTTGGTACTAGCGGGGGGGAAAGAGACCCAGTACTTC,CARSLVLAGGKETQYF,.,TRBJ2-5,TRBD2,TRBV5-3
TGTGCCAGCAGCTCCCGGGGAGGTCCCCGTACGTATTTT,CASSSRGGPRTYF,.,TRBJ2-3,.,TRBV7-9
TGTGCCAGCAGCATCGGGACTAACGGAGGCCAGCCCCAGCATTTT,CASSIGTNGGQPQHF,.,TRBJ1-5,.,TRBV7-6
TGTGCCAGCTCACCGCTGACCGTAAGAGGCGCAACTAATGAAAAACTGTTTTTT,CASSPLTVRGATNEKLFF,.,TRBJ1-4,.,TRBV18
TGTGCCAGCAGCTTAGTTGGGACTCGTCGGGATACGCAGTATTTT,CASSLVGTRRDTQYF,.,TRBJ2-3,.,TRBV7-6
TGTGCCAGCAGCTTAAGCAGGACAGATGGCTACACCTTC,CASSLSRTDGYTF,.,TRBJ1-2,.,TRBV11-2
TGTGCCAGCAGCTTAGTGTTGCGGGGGGGCCCCGAGACCCAGTACTTC,CASSLVLRGGPETQYF,once,TRBJ2-5,TRBD2,TRBV7-2
TGTGCCAGCAGACAGGTGCTGAACACTGAAGCTTTCTTT,CASRQVLNTEAFF,.,TRBJ1-1,.,TRBV28
TGTGCCAGCAGCTTGATAAAAAACTCAAATACGCAGTATTTT,CASSLIKNSNTQYF,.,TRBJ2-3,.,TRBV11-1
TGTGCCAGCAGCACCGGACAGTCGCCCGCTTCACCCCTCCACTTT,CASSTGQSPASPLHF,.,TRBJ1-6,.,TRBV11-2
TGTGCCAGCAGTGGCTATCTGACAGTTATGAACACTGAAGCTTTCTTT,CASSGYLTVMNTEAFF,.,TRBJ1-1,.,TRBV6-1
TGTGCCAGCAGTTACGGTGGGACAGTCTCCAACTATGGCTACACCTTC,CASSYGGTVSNYGYTF,.,TRBJ1-2,TRBD1,TRBV6-2/TRBV6-3
TGCGCCAGCAGCCAAGAAAGAGCAAGAGGGACAGGGTCTCAAGATACGCAGTATTTT,CASSQERARGTGSQDTQYF,.,TRBJ2-3,TRBD1,TRBV4-1
TGTGCCAGCAGCTCCGGGACAGGGGATGTCAGGTATCAGCCCCAGCATTTT,CASSSGTGDVRYQPQHF,.,TRBJ1-5,TRBD1,TRBV7-9
TGTGCCAGCAGTCCGAGGACTAGCGGGAGGATTGAGCAGTTCTTC,CASSPRTSGRIEQFF,.,TRBJ2-1,TRBD2,TRBV27
TGTGCCAGCAGGGGGACAGGGGGCAGCACCGGGGAGCTGTTTTTT,CASRGTGGSTGELFF,.,TRBJ2-2,TRBD1,TRBV7-9
TGCGCCAGCAGCCAAGCCGGGACAGGGTTACGGGGCTACACCTTC,CASSQAGTGLRGYTF,.,TRBJ1-2,TRBD1,TRBV4-1
TGTGCTAGTGGTTTGGAACAGGGGTCTGAAGCTTTCTTT,CASGLEQGSEAFF,.,TRBJ1-1,TRBD1,TRBV12-5
TGTGCCAGCAGCTTTAAGGGGGCGCAGGTTAACACCGGGGAGCTGTTTTTT,CASSFKGAQVNTGELFF,.,TRBJ2-2,TRBD1,TRBV11-3
TGCGCCAGCAGCTTGGACGGCGGGGGGACTGAAGCTTTCTTT,CASSLDGGGTEAFF,.,TRBJ1-1,.,TRBV5-1